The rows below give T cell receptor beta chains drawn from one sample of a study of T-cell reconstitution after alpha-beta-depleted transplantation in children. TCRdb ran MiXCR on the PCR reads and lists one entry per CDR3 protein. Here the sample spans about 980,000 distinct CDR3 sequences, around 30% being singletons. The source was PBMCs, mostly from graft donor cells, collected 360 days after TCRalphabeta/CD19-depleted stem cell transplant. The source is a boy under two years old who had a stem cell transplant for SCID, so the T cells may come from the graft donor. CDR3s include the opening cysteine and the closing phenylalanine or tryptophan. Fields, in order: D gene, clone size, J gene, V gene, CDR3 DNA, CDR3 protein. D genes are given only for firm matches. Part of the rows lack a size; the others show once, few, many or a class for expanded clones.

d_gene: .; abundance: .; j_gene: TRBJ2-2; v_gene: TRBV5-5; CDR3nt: TGTGCCAGCAGCTTGCCATTGCGAGCCCCGAACACCGGGGAGCTGTTTTTT; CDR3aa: CASSLPLRAPNTGELFF
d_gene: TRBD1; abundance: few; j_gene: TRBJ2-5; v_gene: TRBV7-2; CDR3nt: TGTGCCAGCAGCTTATTTGGACAGGGAAGCGAGACCCAGTACTTC; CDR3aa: CASSLFGQGSETQYF
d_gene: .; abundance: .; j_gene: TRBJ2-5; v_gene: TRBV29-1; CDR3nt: TGCAGCGTGCGGGCCGGGGTTAAAAAAGAGACCCAGTACTTC; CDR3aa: CSVRAGVKKETQYF
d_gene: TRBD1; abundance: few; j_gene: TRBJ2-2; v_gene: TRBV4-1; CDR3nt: TGCGCCAGCAGAGGGGGCGGCGGGGAGCTGTTTTTT; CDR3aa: CASRGGGGELFF
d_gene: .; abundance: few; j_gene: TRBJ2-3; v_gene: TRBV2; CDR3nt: TGTGCCAGCAGAGCCCGGGACCCGGCGGAGGGTACGCAGTATTTT; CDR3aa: CASRARDPAEGTQYF
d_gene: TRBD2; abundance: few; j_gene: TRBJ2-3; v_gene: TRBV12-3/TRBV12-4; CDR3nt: TGTGCCAGCAAGGAGCGGGGGAGCACAGATACGCAGTATTTT; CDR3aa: CASKERGSTDTQYF
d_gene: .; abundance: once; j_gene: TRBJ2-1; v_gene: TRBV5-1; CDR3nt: TGCGCCAGCAGCCAGACAGGACCCAATGAGCAGTTCTTC; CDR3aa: CASSQTGPNEQFF
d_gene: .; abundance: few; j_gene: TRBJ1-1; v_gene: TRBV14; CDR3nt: TGTGCCAGCAGCCCCTCGCGTCCCCTCTCGGCTTTCTTT; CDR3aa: CASSPSRPLSAFF
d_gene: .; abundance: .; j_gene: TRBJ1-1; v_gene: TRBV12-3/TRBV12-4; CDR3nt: TGTGCCAGCAGCTGGGGGACTTCGAACACTGAAGCTTTCTTT; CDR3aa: CASSWGTSNTEAFF
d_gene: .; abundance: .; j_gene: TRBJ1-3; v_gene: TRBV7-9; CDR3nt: TGTGCCAGCAGCTTAGCGGGGGCGGTGGCCGGAAACACCATATATTTT; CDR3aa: CASSLAGAVAGNTIYF
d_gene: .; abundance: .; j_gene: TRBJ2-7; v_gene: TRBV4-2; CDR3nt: TGTGCCAGCAGCCAAGATGGCGGACTCCGGGCTAGCTACGAGCAGTACTTC; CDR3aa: CASSQDGGLRASYEQYF
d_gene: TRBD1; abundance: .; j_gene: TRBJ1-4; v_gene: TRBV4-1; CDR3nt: TGCGCCAGCAGCCAAGAGGGGACAGCTAATGAAAAACTGTTTTTT; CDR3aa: CASSQEGTANEKLFF
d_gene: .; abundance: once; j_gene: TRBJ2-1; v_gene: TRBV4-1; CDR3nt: TGTGCCAGCAGCCAGGACAGATTGAGCGTCAGCTCCTACAATGAGCAGTTCTTC; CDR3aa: CASSQDRLSVSSYNEQFF
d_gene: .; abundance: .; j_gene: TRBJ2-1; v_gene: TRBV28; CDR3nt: TGTGCCAGCAGTTTACGGGGTCTAATTAACAATGAGCAGTTCTTC; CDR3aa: CASSLRGLINNEQFF
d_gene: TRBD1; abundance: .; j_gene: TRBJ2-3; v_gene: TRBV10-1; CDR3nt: TGCGCCAGCAGTGACATAGGACAGGGCACGGCAGATACGCAGTATTTT; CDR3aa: CASSDIGQGTADTQYF
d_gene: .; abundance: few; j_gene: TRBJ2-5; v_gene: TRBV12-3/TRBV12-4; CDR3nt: TGTGCCAGCAGACCGGATCCAGGGAGAGAGACCCAGTACTTC; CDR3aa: CASRPDPGRETQYF
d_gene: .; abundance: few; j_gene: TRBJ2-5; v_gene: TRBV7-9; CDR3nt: TGTGCCAGCAGCCACCACTTAAAAGAGACCCAGTACTTC; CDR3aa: CASSHHLKETQYF
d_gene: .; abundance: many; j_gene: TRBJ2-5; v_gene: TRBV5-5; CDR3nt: TGTGCCAGCAGCTCGCCCATCCTCGACGGCCAAGAGACCCAGTACTTC; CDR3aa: CASSSPILDGQETQYF
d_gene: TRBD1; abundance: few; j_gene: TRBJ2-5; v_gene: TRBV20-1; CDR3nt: TGCAGTGCTAGAGGATTGGACAGGGAAGAGACCCAGTACTTC; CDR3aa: CSARGLDREETQYF
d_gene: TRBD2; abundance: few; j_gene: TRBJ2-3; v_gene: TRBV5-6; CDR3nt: TGTGCCAGCAGCGAAATGGTACGGGGGGGCCCGTTTTCAGATACGCAGTATTTT; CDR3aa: CASSEMVRGGPFSDTQYF
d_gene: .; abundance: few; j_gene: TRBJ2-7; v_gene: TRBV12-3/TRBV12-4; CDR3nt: TGTGCCAGCAGTACTAGGACAGTTCCGGTTCGCTACGAGCAGTACTTC; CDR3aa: CASSTRTVPVRYEQYF
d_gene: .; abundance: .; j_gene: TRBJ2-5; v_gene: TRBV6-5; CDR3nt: TGTGCCAGCAGTTGGCCCGGAGCCCAAGAGACCCAGTACTTC; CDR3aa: CASSWPGAQETQYF
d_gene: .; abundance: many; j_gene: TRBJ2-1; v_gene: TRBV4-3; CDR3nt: TGCGCCAGCAGCCAAGTTCTTGGCAATGAGCAGTTCTTC; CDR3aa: CASSQVLGNEQFF
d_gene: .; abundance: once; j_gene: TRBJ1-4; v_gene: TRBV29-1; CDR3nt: TGCAGCGTTGACAGAGCCGACCAGGGGATGGATGAAAAACTGTTTTTT; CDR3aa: CSVDRADQGMDEKLFF
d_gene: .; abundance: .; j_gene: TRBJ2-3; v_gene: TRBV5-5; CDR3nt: TGTGCCAGCAGGACAACACCGGGACCCGTAAGCCTAGATACGCAGTATTTT; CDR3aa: CASRTTPGPVSLDTQYF
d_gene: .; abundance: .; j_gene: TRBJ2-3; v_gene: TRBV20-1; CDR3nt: TGCAGTGCTAGTTTGCCTCCAGATACGCAGTATTTT; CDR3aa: CSASLPPDTQYF
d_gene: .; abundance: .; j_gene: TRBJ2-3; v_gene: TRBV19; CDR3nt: TGTGCCAGTACTCCGAAGGGACCCAAGACAGATACGCAGTATTTT; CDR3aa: CASTPKGPKTDTQYF
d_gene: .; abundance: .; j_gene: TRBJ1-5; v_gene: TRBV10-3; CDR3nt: TGTGCCATCAGTGAGGGGGGGGCTAATCAGCCCCAGCATTTT; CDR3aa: CAISEGGANQPQHF